Listed here is a single T cell receptor (beta chain). Trimming pared 4 bases from V and 7 bases from J, leaving 23 bases between. The V gene's germline CDR1 is SGHRS and CDR2 YFSETQ. This CDR3 is built from 17 residues. Participants were placed into cohorts based on the clinical history they reported. The data were taken from a study of blood T cell repertoires in COVID-19. Profiled with immunoSEQ multiplex PCR; TCRdb holds only in-frame clones, not every one. The data hold roughly 230,000 clones, with just under 90% observed a single time. This receptor was taken from a woman aged 25 to 45 with acute COVID-19. What was sequenced was PBMCs or T cells enriched from blood (not recorded which). The genes are TRBV5-1 and TRBJ1-4; no definite D call. Written as DNA, the CDR3 is TGCGCCAGCAGCCCACCGACGGGGATGGGTTGGGGTGAAAAACTGTTTTTT. Protein: CASSPPTGMGWGEKLFF.